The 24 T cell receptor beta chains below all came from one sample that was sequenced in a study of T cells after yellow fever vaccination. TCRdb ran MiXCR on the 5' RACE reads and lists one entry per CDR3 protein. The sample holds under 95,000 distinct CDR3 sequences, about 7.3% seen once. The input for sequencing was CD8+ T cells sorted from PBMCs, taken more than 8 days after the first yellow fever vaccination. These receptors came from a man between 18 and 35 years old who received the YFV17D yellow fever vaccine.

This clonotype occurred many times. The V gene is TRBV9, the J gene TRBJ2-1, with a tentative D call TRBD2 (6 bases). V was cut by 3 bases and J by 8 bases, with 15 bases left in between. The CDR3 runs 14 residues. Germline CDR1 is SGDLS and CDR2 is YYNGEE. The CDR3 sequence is CASSAWGTGDEQFF. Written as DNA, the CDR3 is TGTGCCAGCAGCGCCTGGGGGACGGGAGATGAGCAGTTCTTC.

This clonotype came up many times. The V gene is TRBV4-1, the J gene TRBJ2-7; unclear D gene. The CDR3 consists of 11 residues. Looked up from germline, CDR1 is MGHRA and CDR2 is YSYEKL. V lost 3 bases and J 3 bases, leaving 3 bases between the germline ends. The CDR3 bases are TGCGCCAGCAGCCAGAACTACGAGCAGTACTTC. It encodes CASSQNYEQYF.

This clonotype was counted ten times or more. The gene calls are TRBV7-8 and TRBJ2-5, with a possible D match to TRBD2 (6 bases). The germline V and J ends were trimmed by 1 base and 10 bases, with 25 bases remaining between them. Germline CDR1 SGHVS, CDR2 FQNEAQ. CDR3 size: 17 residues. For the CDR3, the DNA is TGTGCCAGCAGCTTAGGAGTTAGCGGCTACAGCCGAAGGGACCAGTACTTC. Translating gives CASSLGVSGYSRRDQYF.

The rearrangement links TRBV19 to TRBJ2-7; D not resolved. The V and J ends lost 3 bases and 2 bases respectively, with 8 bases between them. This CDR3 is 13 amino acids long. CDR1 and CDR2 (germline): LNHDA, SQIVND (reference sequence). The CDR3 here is CASSMDRTYEQYF. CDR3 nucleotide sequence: TGTGCCAGTAGTATGGACCGAACCTACGAGCAGTACTTC. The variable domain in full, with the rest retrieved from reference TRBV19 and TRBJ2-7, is DGGITQSPKYLFRKEGQNVTLSCEQNLNHDAMYWYRQDPGQGLRLIYYSQIVNDFQKGDIAEGYSVSREKKESFPLTVTSAQKNPTAFYLCASSMDRTYEQYFGPGTRLTVT.

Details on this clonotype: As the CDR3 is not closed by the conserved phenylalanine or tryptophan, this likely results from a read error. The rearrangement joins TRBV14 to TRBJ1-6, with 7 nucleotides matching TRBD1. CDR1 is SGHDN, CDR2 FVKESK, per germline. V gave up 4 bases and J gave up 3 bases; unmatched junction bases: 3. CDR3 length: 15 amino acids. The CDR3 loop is CASSPGGGYNSPLHY. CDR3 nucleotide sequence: TGTGCCAGCAGCCCAGGGGGTGGCTATAATTCACCCCTCCACTAT.

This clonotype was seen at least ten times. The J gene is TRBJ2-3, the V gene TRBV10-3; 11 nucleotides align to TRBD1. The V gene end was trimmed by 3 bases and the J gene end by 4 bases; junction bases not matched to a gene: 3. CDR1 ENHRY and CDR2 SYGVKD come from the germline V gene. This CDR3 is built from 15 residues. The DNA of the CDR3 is TGTGCCATCAGTGAAGGGACAGGGGGGGCAGATACGCAGTATTTT. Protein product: CAISEGTGGADTQYF.

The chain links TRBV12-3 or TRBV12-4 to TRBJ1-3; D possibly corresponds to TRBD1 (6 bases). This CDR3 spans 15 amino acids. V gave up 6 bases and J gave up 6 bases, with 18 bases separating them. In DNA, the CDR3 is TGTGCCAGCAGATATGGGCCGGGGGCTTTAAACACCATATATTTT. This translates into CASRYGPGALNTIYF.

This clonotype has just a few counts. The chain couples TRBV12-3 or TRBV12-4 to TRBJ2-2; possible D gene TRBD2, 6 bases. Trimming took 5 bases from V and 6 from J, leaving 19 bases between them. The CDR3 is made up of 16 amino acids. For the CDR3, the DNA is TGTGCCAGCAGTCTGTACGCGGGGCGTTTAGCCGGGGAGCTGTTTTTT. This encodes CASSLYAGRLAGELFF.

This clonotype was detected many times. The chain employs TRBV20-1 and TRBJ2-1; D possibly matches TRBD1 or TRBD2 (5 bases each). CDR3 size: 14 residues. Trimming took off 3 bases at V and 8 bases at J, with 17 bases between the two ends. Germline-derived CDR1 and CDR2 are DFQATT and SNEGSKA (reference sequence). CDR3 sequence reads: CSARGTGTTDEQFF. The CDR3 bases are TGCAGTGCTAGGGGCACCGGGACGACGGATGAGCAGTTCTTC.

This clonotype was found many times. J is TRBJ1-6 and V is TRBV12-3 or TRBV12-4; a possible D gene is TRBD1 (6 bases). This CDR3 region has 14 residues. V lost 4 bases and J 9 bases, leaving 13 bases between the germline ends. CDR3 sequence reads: CASSYGGIGSPLHF. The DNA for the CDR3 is TGTGCCAGCAGTTACGGGGGCATCGGTTCACCCCTCCACTTT.

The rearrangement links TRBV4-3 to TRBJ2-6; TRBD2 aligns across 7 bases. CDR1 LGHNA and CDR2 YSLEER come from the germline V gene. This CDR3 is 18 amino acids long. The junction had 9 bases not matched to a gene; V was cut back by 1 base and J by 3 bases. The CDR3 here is CASSQAVWGGGGANVLTF. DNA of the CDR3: TGCGCCAGCAGCCAAGCGGTCTGGGGGGGAGGTGGGGCCAACGTCCTGACTTTC.

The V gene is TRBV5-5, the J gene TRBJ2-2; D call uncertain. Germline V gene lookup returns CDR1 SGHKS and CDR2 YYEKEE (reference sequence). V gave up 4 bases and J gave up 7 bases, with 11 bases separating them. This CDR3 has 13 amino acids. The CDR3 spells CASSPGLLGELFF. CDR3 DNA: TGTGCCAGCAGCCCTGGGCTCCTCGGGGAGCTGTTTTTT. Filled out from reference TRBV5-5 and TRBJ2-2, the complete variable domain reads DAGVTQSPTHLIKTRGQQVTLRCSPISGHKSVSWYQQVLGQGPQFIFQYYEKEERGRGNFPDRFSARQFPNYSSELNVNALLLGDSALYLCASSPGLLGELFFGEGSRLTVL.

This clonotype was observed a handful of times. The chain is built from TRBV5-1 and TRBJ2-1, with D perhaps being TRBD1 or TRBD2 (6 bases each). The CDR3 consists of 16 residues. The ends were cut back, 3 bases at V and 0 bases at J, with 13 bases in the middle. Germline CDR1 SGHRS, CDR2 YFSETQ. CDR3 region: CASSSPGGSSYNEQFF. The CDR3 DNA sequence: TGCGCCAGCAGCTCCCCCGGGGGCAGCTCCTACAATGAGCAGTTCTTC.

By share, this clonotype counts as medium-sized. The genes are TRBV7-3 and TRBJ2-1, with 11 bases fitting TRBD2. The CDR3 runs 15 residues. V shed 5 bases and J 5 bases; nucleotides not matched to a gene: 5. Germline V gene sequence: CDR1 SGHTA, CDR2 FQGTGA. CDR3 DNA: TGTGCCAGCAGCGTTGGACTAGCGGGTAACAATGAGCAGTTCTTC. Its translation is CASSVGLAGNNEQFF.

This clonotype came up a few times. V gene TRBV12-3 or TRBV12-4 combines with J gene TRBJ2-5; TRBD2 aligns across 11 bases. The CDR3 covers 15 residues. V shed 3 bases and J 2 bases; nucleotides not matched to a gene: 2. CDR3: CASSFSSGGQETQYF. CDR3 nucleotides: TGTGCCAGCAGTTTTTCTAGCGGGGGGCAAGAGACCCAGTACTTC.

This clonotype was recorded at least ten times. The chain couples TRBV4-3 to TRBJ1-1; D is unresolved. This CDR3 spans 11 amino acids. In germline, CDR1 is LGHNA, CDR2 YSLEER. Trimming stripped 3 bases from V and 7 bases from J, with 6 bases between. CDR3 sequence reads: CASSHGIEAFF. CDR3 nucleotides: TGCGCCAGCAGCCACGGAATTGAAGCTTTCTTT.

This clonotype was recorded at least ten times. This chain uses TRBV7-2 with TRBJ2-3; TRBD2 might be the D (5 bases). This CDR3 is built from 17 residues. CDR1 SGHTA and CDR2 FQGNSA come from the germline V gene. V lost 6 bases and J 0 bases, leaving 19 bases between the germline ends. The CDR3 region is CASSYRDSYSSTDTQYF. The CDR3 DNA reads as TGTGCCAGCAGTTACCGGGATTCTTACTCTAGCACAGATACGCAGTATTTT.

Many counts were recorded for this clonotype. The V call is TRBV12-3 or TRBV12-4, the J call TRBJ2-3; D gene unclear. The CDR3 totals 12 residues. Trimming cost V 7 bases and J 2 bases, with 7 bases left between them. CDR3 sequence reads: CASTGDTDTQYF. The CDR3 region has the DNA TGTGCCAGCACTGGGGACACAGATACGCAGTATTTT.

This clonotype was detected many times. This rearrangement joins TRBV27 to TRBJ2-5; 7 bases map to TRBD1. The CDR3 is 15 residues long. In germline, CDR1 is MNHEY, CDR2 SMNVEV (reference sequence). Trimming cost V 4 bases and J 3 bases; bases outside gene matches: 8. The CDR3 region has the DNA TGTGCCAGCAGTTCCCTCCCGGGGACAGAAGAGACCCAGTACTTC. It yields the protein CASSSLPGTEETQYF.

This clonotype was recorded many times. CDR3 protein: CASSSDPTGGETQYF. The CDR3 DNA reads as TGTGCCAGCAGCTCAGACCCGACAGGGGGAGAGACCCAGTACTTC. This chain uses TRBV7-3 with TRBJ2-5; 9 nucleotides agree with TRBD1. Germline CDR1 SGHTA, CDR2 FQGTGA. J was trimmed by 4 bases and V by 4 bases; bases with no gene match: 7. The CDR3 is 15 amino acids.

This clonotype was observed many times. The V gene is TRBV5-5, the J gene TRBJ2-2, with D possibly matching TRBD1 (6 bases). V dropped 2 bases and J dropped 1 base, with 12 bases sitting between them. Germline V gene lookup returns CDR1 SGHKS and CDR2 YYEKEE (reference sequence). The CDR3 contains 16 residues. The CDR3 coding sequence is TGTGCCAGCAGCTTCATTTGGACAGTGAACACCGGGGAGCTGTTTTTT. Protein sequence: CASSFIWTVNTGELFF.

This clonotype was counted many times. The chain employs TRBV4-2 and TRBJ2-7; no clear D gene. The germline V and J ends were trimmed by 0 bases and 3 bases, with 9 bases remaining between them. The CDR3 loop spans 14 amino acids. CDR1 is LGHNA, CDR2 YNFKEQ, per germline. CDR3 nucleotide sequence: TGTGCCAGCAGCCAAGATGGGAACATCTACGAGCAGTACTTC. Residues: CASSQDGNIYEQYF.

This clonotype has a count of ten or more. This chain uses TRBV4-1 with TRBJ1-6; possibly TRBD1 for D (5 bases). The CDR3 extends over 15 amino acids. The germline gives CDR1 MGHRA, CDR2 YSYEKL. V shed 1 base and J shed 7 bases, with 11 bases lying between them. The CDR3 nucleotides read TGCGCCAGCAGCCAAGTTAGACAGAGGAATTCACCCCTCCACTTT. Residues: CASSQVRQRNSPLHF.

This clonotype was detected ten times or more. The CDR3 DNA follows: TGTGCCAGCAGTTTAGGGGACAATGAGCAGTTCTTC. This codes for CASSLGDNEQFF. V and J are TRBV12-3 or TRBV12-4 and TRBJ2-1, with D unresolved. The CDR3 runs 12 residues. Trimming left V 1 base short and J 5 bases short, with 3 bases between.